The clone carrying this T cell receptor (beta chain) was seen a single time. Donors, healthy HIV-negative adults, lacked recent acute infections or vaccinations. Donors were Caucasian adults residing in Nashville, Tennessee, USA. Unsorted material relied on about 100 million PBMCs as the source of genomic DNA. The V and J ends lost 5 bases and 4 bases respectively, with 12 bases between them. The CDR3 totals 14 residues. The germline CDR1 and CDR2 sequences are MNHNY and SVGAGI (reference sequence). The data are from a study of shared clonotypes between healthy human individuals. The assay ran at deep level. Clones were read by immunoSEQ multiplex PCR, and TCRdb kept only the in-frame ones, dropping some. The sample shows about 490,000 clones, roughly 80% of them seen only once.

This TCR was sampled from a woman aged 40 to 50 in good health. Some clones in this sample may be carry-over from other donors' samples. Sample: PBMCs. The chain uses TRBV6-6 and TRBJ1-3, with no clear D. CDR3 nucleotide sequence: TGTGCCAGCAGTGAGAGGTTCTCAGGAAACACCATATATTTT. This sequence encodes CASSERFSGNTIYF.